The T cell receptor beta chain described here comes from a study of regulatory T cells in long-lasting Graves disease. Documented time point: persistent/refractory GD, antithyroid drugs over 5 years with positive TRAb. After RNA was extracted from PBMCs, the TCR library was made from it. Construction of TCR beta libraries relied on iRepertoire HTBI primers and on Arm-PCR targeting CDR3 regions. TCRdb re-called the multiplex PCR reads through MiXCR, storing one row per CDR3 protein. The sample records more than 650,000 distinct CDR3 sequences, 25% to 35% being singletons. The CDR3 contains 14 residues. Germline V gives CDR1 SEHNR, CDR2 FQNEAQ (reference sequence). Trimming shortened V by 1 base and J by 8 bases, and 14 bases separated the two germline ends. The sample holds a few counts of this clonotype. The antigen remains undetermined. Study observations and caveats: Fewer public clonotypes were shared by new patients (around 960) than by persistent patients (about 3,000).

The J gene is TRBJ1-1, the V gene TRBV7-9; tentative D call: TRBD1 (6 bases). The specimen comprised peripheral blood mononuclear cells (PBMCs), sampled when the disease was refractory, from a patient treated with antithyroid drugs. This receptor was identified in a female donor with Graves disease. CDR3 in DNA: TGTGCCAGCAGCTTAGAAACAGGGCCCAGCGAAGCTTTCTTT. As protein: CASSLETGPSEAFF.